Below, one TCR beta chain is given with its context. Vbeta (60) and Jbeta (13) primers were used in the PCR. This table comes from immunoSEQ multiplex PCR, and its TCRdb copy is limited to in-frame clones, with some not included. The data show approximately 160,000 clones, around 80% seen once. The germline CDR1 and CDR2 sequences are WNHNN and SYGVQD (reference sequence). CDR3 length equals 12 residues. V was cut by 4 bases and J by 4 bases, with 7 bases left in between. The data derive from a study of cytomegalovirus exposure and HLA in healthy donors. Despite likely unrecorded immune exposures, the donors were nominally healthy at the time of sampling.

The chain combines TRBV10-1 with TRBJ1-1; maybe TRBD1 (5 bases). This receptor was obtained from a woman aged 50 to 65 in good health and CMV-seropositive. Material for sequencing was PBMCs. The CDR3 DNA sequence: TGCGCCAGCAGTGGGCAGGGCACTGAAGCTTTCTTT. This sequence encodes CASSGQGTEAFF.